The clone carrying this T cell receptor beta chain has more than one count but fewer than ten. Antigen: not known. Germline CDR1 and CDR2: SEHNR and FQNEAQ (reference sequence). This CDR3 is 15 amino acids long. The V and J ends lost 3 bases and 1 base respectively, with 10 bases between them. These data come from a study of cytomegalovirus exposure and HLA in healthy donors. Regarding the study as a whole: TCR beta V- and J-gene trimming was later associated with a missense DCLRE1C variant. Later, TCR association rates were found to vary by HLA locus, highest for DRB1 and lowest for HLA-C.

With 60 Vbeta and 13 Jbeta primers, the PCR was carried out. Profiled with immunoSEQ multiplex PCR; TCRdb holds only in-frame clones, not every one. The sample consists of roughly 150,000 clones, 70% to 85% of them appearing once. The gene calls are TRBV7-9 and TRBJ2-1; perhaps TRBD1 as D (5 bases). The specimen sequenced was PBMCs. This clonotype was sampled from a woman in her forties or fifties in good health and CMV-seropositive. As DNA, the CDR3 is TGTGCCAGCAGCTTCATGGGGCAATCCTACAATGAGCAGTTCTTC. Protein: CASSFMGQSYNEQFF. Combining the CDR3 with reference TRBV7-9 and TRBJ2-1 gives the whole variable domain DTGVSQNPRHKITKRGQNVTFRCDPISEHNRLYWYRQTLGQGPEFLTYFQNEAQLEKSRLLSDRFSAERPKGSFSTLEIQRTEQGDSAMYLCASSFMGQSYNEQFFGPGTRLTVL.